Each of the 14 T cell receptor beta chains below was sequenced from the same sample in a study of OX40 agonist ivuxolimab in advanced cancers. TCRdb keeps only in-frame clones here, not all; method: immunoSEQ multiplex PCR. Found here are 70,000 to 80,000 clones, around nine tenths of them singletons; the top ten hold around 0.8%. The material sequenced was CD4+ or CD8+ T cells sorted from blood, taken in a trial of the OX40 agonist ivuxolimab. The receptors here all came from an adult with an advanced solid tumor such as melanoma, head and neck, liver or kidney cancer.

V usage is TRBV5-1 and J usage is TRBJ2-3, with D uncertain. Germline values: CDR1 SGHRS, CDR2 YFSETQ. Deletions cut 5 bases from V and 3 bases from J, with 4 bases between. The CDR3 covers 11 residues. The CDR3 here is CASRTTDTQYF. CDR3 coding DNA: TGCGCCAGCAGGACAACAGATACGCAGTATTTT.

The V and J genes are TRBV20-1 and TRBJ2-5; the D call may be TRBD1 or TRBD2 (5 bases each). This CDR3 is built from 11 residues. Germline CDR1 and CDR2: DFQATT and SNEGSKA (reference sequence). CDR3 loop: CSEGQEETQYF. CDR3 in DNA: TGCAGCGAGGGGCAGGAAGAGACCCAGTACTTC.

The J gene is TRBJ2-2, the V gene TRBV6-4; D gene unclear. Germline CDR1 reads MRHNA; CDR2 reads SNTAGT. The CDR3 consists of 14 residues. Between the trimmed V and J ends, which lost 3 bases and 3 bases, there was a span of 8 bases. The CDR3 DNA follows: TGTGCCAGCAGTGAACAGCTCGACACCGGGGAGCTGTTTTTT. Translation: CASSEQLDTGELFF.

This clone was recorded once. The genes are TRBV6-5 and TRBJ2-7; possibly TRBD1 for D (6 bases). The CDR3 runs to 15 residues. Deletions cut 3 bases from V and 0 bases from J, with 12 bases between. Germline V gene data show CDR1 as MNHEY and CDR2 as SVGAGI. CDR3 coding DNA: TGTGCCAGCAGTTATCGGACAGCGAGCTCCTACGAGCAGTACTTC. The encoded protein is CASSYRTASSYEQYF.

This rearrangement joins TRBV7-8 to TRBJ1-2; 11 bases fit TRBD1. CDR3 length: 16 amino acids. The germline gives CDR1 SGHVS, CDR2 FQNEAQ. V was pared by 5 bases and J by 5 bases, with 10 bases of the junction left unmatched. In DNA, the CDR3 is TGTGCCAGCAGCCCATGGACAGGGGGCGAGGTTTATGGCTACACCTTC. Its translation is CASSPWTGGEVYGYTF.

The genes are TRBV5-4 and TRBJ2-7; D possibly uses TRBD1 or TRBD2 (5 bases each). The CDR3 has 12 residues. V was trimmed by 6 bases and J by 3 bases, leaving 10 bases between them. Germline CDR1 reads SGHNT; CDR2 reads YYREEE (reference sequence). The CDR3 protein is CASNRDGYEQYF. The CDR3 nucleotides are TGTGCCAGCAACCGGGACGGCTACGAGCAGTACTTC. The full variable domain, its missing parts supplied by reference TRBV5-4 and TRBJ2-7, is ETGVTQSPTHLIKTRGQQVTLRCSSQSGHNTVSWYQQALGQGPQFIFQYYREEENGRGNFPPRFSGLQFPNYSSELNVNALELDDSALYLCASNRDGYEQYFGPGTRLTVT.

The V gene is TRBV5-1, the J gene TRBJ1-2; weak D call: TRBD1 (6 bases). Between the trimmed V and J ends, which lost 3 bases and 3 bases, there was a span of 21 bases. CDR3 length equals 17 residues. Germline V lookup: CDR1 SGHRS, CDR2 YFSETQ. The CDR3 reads CASSSWRDTPRDYGYTF. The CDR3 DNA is TGCGCCAGCAGCTCTTGGAGGGACACCCCGAGGGACTATGGCTACACCTTC. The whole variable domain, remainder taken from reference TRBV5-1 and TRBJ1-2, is KAGVTQTPRYLIKTRGQQVTLSCSPISGHRSVSWYQQTPGQGLQFLFEYFSETQRNKGNFPGRFSGRQFSNSRSEMNVSTLELGDSALYLCASSSWRDTPRDYGYTFGSGTRLTVV.

The CDR3 loop is CASSPLTGDTQYF. The CDR3 bases are TGTGCCAGCTCACCACTTACAGGGGATACGCAGTATTTT. The chain joins TRBV18 to TRBJ2-3; tentative D call: TRBD1 (6 bases). The germline gives CDR1 KGHSH, CDR2 LQKENI. The V end lost 1 base, the J end lost 6 bases, and 8 bases lay between the germline ends. CDR3 length: 13 amino acids.

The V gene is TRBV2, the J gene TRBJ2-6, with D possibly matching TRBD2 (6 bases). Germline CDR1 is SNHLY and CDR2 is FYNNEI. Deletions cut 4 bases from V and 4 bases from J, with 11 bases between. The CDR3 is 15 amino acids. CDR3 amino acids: CASSGGVSGANVLTF. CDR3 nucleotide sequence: TGTGCCAGCAGTGGGGGGGTGTCCGGGGCCAACGTCCTGACTTTC.

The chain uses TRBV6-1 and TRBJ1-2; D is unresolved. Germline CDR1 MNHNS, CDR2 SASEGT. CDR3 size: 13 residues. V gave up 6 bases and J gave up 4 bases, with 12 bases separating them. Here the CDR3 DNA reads TGTGCCAGCAGACCCGACATGAGCTATGGCTACACCTTC. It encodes CASRPDMSYGYTF.

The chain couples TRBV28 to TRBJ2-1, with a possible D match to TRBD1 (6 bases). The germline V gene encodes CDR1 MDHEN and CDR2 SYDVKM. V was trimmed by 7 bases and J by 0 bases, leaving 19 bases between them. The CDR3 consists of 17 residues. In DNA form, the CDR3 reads TGTGCCAGCACCTCCTCGGGACACCGGAGCTCCTACAATGAGCAGTTCTTC. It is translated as CASTSSGHRSSYNEQFF.

CDR3 nucleotide sequence: TGTGCCAGCAGCCCCGACAGGGGATATGGCTACACCTTC. Its translation: CASSPDRGYGYTF. J is TRBJ1-2 and V is TRBV9, with 8 positions matching TRBD1. Germline CDR1 SGDLS, CDR2 YYNGEE. The CDR3 runs 13 residues. The ends lost 4 bases at V and 5 bases at J; junction bases unmatched: 4.

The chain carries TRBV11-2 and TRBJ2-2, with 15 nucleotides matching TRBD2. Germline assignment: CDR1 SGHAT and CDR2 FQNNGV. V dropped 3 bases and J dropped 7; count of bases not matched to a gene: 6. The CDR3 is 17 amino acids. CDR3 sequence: CASSFGLAGGPNGELFF. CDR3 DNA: TGTGCCAGCAGCTTTGGACTAGCGGGAGGGCCGAACGGGGAGCTGTTTTTT. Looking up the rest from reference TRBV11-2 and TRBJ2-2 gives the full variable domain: EAGVAQSPRYKIIEKRQSVAFWCNPISGHATLYWYQQILGQGPKLLIQFQNNGVVDDSQLPKDRFSAERLKGVDSTLKIQPAKLEDSAVYLCASSFGLAGGPNGELFFGEGSRLTVL.

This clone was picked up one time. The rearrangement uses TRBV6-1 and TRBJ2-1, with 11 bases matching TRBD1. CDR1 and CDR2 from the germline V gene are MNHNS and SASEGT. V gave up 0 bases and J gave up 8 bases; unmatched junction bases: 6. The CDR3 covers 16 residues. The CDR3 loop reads CASSEAGTGGRYEQFF. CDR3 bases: TGTGCCAGCAGTGAAGCTGGGACAGGGGGGCGTTATGAGCAGTTCTTC.